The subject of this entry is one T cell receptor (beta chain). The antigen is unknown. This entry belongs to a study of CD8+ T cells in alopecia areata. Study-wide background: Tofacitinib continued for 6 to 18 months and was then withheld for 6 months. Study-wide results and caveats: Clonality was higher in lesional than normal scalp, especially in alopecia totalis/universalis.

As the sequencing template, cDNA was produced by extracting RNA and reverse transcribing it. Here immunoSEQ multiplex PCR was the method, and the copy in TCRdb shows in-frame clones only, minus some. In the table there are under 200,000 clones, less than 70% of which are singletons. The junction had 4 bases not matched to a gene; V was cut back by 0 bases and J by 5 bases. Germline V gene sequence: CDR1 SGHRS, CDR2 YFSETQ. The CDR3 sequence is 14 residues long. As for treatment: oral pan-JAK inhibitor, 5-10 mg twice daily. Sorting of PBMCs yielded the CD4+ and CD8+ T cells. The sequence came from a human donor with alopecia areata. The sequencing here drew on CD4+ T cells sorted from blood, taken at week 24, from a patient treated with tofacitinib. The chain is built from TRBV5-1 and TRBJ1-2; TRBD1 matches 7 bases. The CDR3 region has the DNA TGCGCCAGCAGCTTGGTGGCAGGGGGATATGGCTACACCTTC. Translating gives CASSLVAGGYGYTF.